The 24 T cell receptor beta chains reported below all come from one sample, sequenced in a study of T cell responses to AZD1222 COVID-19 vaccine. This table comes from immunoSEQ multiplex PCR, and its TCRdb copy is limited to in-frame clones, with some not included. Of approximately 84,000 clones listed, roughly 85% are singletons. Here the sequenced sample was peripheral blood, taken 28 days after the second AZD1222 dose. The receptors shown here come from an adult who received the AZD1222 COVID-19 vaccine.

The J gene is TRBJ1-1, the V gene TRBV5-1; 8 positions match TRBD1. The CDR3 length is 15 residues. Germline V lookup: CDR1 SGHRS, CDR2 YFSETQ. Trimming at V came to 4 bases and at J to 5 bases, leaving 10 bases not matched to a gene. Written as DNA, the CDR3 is TGCGCCAGCAGCCTAGGACAGGGAAGAGGGACTGAAGCTTTCTTT. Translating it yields CASSLGQGRGTEAFF.

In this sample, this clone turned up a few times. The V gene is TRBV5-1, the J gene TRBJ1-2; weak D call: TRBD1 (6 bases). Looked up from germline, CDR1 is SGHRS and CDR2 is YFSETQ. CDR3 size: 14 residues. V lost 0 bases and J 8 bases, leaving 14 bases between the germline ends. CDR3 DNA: TGCGCCAGCAGCTTGGGTGGGGGCAGCGGCGGCTACACCTTC. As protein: CASSLGGGSGGYTF.

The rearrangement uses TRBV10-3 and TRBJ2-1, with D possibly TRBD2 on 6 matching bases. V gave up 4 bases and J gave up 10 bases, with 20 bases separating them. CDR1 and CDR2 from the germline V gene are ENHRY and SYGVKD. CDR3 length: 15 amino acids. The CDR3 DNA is TGTGCCATCAGTGTTGGGGAGCGGGCCCTGGGCGAGCAGTTCTTC. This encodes CAISVGERALGEQFF.

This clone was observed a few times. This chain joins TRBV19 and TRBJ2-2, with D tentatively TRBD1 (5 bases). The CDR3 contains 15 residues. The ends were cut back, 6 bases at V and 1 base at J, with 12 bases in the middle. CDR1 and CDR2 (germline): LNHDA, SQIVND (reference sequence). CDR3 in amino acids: CASSQGFWNTGELFF. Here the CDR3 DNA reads TGTGCCAGTAGCCAGGGTTTTTGGAACACCGGGGAGCTGTTTTTT.

Written as DNA, the CDR3 is TGCGCCAGCAGCTTGGAGGGTCGGTTAACGGGCTCTGGGGCCAACGTCCTGACTTTC. Its translation is CASSLEGRLTGSGANVLTF. The rearrangement uses TRBV5-1 and TRBJ2-6; D unclear. CDR1 and CDR2 from the germline V gene are SGHRS and YFSETQ. The CDR3 covers 19 residues. Trimming pared 0 bases from V and 0 bases from J, leaving 16 bases between.

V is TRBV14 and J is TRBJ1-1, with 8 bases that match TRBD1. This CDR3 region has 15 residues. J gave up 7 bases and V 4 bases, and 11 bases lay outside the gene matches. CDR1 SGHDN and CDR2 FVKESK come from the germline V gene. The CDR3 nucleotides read TGTGCCAGCAGCCGCGATGGGGGACAGGACGATGAAGCTTTCTTT. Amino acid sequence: CASSRDGGQDDEAFF. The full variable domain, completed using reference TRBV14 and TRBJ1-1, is EAGVTQFPSHSVIEKGQTVTLRCDPISGHDNLYWYRRVMGKEIKFLLHFVKESKQDESGMPNNRFLAERTGGTYSTLKVQPAELEDSGVYFCASSRDGGQDDEAFFGQGTRLTVV.

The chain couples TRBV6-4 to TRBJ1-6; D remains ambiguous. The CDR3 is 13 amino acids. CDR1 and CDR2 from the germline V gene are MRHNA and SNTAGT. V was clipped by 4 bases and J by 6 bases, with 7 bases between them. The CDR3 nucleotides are TGTGCCAGCAGTGTGGAGGGTAATTCACCCCTCCACTTT. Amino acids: CASSVEGNSPLHF.

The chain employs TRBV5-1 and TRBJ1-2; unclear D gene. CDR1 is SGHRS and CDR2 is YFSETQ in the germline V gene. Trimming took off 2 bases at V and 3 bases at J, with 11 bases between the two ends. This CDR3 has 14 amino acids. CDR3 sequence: CASSFISTDYGYTF. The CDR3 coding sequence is TGCGCCAGCAGCTTCATCTCTACTGACTATGGCTACACCTTC.

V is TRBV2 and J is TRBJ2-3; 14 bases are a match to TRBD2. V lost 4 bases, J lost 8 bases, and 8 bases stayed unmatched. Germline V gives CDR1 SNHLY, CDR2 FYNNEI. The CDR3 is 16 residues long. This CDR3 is CASSAIGLAGGGTQYF. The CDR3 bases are TGTGCCAGCAGTGCCATAGGACTAGCGGGGGGTGGTACGCAGTATTTT.

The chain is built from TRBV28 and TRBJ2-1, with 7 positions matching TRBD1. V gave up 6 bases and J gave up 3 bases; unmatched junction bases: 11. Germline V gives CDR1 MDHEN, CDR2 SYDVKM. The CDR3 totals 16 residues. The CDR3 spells CASRGVGGPLYNEQFF. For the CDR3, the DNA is TGTGCCAGCAGGGGGGTAGGGGGCCCTCTCTACAATGAGCAGTTCTTC. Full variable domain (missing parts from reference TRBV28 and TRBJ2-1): DVKVTQSSRYLVKRTGEKVFLECVQDMDHENMFWYRQDPGLGLRLIYFSYDVKMKEKGDIPEGYSVSREKKERFSLILESASTNQTSMYLCASRGVGGPLYNEQFFGPGTRLTVL.

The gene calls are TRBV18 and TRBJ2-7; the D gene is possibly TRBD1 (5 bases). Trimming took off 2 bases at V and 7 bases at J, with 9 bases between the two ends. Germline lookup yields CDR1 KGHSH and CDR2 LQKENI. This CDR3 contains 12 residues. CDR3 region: CASSPAGFEQYF. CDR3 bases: TGTGCCAGCTCACCAGCAGGGTTTGAGCAGTACTTC.

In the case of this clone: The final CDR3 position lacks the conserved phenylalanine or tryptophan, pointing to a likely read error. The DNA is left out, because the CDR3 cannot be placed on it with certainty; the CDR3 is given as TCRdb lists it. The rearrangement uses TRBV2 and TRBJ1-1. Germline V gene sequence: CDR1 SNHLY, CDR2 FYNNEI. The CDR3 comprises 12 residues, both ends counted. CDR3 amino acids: CASSGLTGTILD.

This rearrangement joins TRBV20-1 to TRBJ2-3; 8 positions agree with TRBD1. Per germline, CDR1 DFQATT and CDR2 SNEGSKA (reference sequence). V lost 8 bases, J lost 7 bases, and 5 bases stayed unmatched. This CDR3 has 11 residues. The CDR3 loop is CSLDRANTQYF. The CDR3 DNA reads TGCAGTTTGGACAGGGCAAATACGCAGTATTTT.

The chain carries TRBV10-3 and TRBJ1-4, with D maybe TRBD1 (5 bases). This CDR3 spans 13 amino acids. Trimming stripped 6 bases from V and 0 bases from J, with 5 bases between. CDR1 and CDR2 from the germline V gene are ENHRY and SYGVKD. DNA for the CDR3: TGTGCCATCAGGGACACAACTAATGAAAAACTGTTTTTT. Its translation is CAIRDTTNEKLFF.

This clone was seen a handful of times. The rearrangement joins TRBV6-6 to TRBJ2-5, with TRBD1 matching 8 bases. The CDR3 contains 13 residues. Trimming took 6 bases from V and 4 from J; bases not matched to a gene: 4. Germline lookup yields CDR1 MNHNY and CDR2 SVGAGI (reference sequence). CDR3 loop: CASSRGQGETQYF. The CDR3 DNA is TGTGCCAGCAGCCGCGGACAGGGAGAGACCCAGTACTTC.

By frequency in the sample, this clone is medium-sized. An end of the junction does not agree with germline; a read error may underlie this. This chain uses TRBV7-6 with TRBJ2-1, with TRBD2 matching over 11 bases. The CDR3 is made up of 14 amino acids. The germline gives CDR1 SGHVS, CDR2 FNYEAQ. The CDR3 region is CASSVAGGQDEQFF. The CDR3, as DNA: TGTGCCAGCAGCGTAGCGGGGGGGCAGGATGAGCAGTTCTTC.

CDR3 bases: TGTGCCAGCAGCTCTAGCGGGGGGGCCTACAATGAGCAGTTCTTC. This translates into CASSSSGGAYNEQFF. The chain uses TRBV5-4 and TRBJ2-1; TRBD2 matches at 12 bases. The germline gives CDR1 SGHNT, CDR2 YYREEE (reference sequence). The V gene end was trimmed by 3 bases and the J gene end by 2 bases; junction bases not matched to a gene: 0. The CDR3 contains 15 residues. Variable domain in full (rest from reference TRBV5-4 and TRBJ2-1): ETGVTQSPTHLIKTRGQQVTLRCSSQSGHNTVSWYQQALGQGPQFIFQYYREEENGRGNFPPRFSGLQFPNYSSELNVNALELDDSALYLCASSSSGGAYNEQFFGPGTRLTVL.

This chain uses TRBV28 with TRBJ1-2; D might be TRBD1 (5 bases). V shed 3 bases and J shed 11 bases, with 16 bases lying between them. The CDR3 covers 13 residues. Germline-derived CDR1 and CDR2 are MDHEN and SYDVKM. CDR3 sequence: CASSLGGPGYYTF. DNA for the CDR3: TGTGCCAGCAGTTTGGGCGGCCCAGGGTATTACACCTTC.

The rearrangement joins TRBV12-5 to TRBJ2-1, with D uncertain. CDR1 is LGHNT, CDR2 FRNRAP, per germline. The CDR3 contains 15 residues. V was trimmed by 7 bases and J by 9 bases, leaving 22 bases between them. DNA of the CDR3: TGTGCTAGTGCCGCCGTCTCTACCCCGGTTTTTGAGCAGTTCTTC. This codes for CASAAVSTPVFEQFF.

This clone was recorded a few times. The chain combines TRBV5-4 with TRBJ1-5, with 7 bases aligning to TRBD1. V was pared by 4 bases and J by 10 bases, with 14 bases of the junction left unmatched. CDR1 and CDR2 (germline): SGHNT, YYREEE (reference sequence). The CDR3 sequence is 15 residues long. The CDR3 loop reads CASSSSTGRGEPQHF. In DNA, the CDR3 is TGTGCCAGCAGCAGTTCGACAGGGCGGGGGGAACCCCAGCATTTT.

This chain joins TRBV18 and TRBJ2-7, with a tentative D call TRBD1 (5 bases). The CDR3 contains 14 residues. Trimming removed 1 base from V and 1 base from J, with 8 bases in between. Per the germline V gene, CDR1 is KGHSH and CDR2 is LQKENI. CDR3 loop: CASSPRQFSYEQYF. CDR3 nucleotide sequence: TGTGCCAGCTCACCACGACAGTTTTCCTACGAGCAGTACTTC.

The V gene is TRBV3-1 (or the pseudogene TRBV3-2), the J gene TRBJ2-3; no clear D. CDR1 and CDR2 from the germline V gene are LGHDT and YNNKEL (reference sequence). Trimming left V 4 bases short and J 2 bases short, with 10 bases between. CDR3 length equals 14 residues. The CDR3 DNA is TGTGCCAGCAGCCTTAAGGCGTCCACAGATACGCAGTATTTT. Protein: CASSLKASTDTQYF.

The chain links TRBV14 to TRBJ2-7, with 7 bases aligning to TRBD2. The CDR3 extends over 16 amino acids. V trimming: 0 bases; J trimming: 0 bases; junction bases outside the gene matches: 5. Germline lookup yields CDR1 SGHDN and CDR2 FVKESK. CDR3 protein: CASSQDSGGLSYEQYF. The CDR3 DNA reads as TGTGCCAGCAGCCAAGATTCGGGGGGTCTCTCCTACGAGCAGTACTTC.

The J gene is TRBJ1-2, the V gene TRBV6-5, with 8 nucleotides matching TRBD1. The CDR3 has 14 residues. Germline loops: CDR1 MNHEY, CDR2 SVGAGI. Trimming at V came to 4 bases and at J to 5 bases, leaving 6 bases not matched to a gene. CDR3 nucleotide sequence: TGTGCCAGCAGTTCCGAGGACAGGGCTTATGGCTACACCTTC. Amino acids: CASSSEDRAYGYTF.